Below are 21 T cell receptor beta chains sequenced from a single sample in a study of beta chain features in type 1 diabetes. Study-wide findings and caveats: Researchers report that Type 1 diabetes patients had moderately but significantly shorter TCRB CDR3s across all four CD4+ subsets.

The entirety of the isolated RNA underwent reverse transcription, so expressed TCRB transcripts were sequenced. Assay: immunoSEQ multiplex PCR; the TCRdb copy retains only in-frame clones and omits some. The table lists a few hundred thousand clones, approximately 14% of them singletons. These receptors lack a known antigen. Sequenced sample: naive CD4+ T cells from blood. The origin of the receptors is a young man with type 1 diabetes.

This clone has more than one count but fewer than ten. The genes are TRBV15 and TRBJ2-7, with unresolved D. The ends were cut back, 5 bases at V and 2 bases at J, with 4 bases in the middle. The germline gives CDR1 LNHNV, CDR2 YYDKDF (reference sequence). This CDR3 region has 11 residues. The chain's CDR3 is CATSGPYEQYF. The CDR3 bases are TGTGCCACCAGCGGCCCCTACGAGCAGTACTTC.

A word on this clone: Within the sample, other DNA sequences also encode this same CDR3. This chain joins TRBV9 and TRBJ1-5; the D gene is possibly TRBD1 (6 bases). In germline, CDR1 is SGDLS, CDR2 YYNGEE. V lost 0 bases and J lost 2, with 6 bases in between. The CDR3 is made up of 14 amino acids. The CDR3: CASSVEGGNQPQHF. The DNA of the CDR3 is TGTGCCAGCAGCGTAGAGGGGGGCAATCAGCCCCAGCATTTT.

This clone was counted between two and nine times. The chain recombines TRBV7-9 with TRBJ2-3, with D unclear. CDR1 SEHNR and CDR2 FQNEAQ come from the germline V gene (reference sequence). The CDR3 runs to 10 residues. V was pared by 11 bases and J by 7 bases, with 10 bases between. The CDR3 reads CALQHHTQYF. The CDR3 nucleotides are TGTGCCTTGCAACACCATACGCAGTATTTT.

This clone was seen a few times. The chain couples TRBV7-9 to TRBJ2-1; 7 bases fit TRBD2. Germline CDR1 is SEHNR and CDR2 is FQNEAQ (reference sequence). V was clipped by 5 bases and J by 8 bases; unmatched bases: 3. The CDR3 runs 12 residues. The CDR3 DNA reads TGTGCCAGCAGCCCCGCGGGGGATGAGCAGTTCTTC. Protein sequence: CASSPAGDEQFF.

The chain links TRBV6-1 to TRBJ1-1; no firm D call. Per the germline V gene, CDR1 is MNHNS and CDR2 is SASEGT. Trimming left V 4 bases short and J 1 base short, with 10 bases between. The CDR3 sequence is 14 residues long. In DNA form, the CDR3 reads TGTGCCAGCAGTGCGCTCGACACGAACACTGAAGCTTTCTTT. This sequence encodes CASSALDTNTEAFF.

Comment on this clone: The same CDR3 can be traced to other DNA sequences in this sample. The rearrangement links TRBV5-1 to TRBJ2-5; no clear D gene. Trimming shortened V by 7 bases and J by 3 bases, and 10 bases separated the two germline ends. In germline, CDR1 is SGHRS, CDR2 YFSETQ. The CDR3 runs to 12 residues. The CDR3 region is CASSFPEETQYF. The DNA of the CDR3 is TGCGCCAGCTCCTTCCCGGAAGAGACCCAGTACTTC.

There are a few counts of this clone. The chain couples TRBV6-1 to TRBJ2-3; D is undetermined. Trimming took off 4 bases at V and 4 bases at J, with 6 bases between the two ends. CDR1 is MNHNS, CDR2 SASEGT, per germline. The CDR3 extends over 12 amino acids. CDR3 bases: TGTGCCAGCAGTGGGGCCCCAGATACGCAGTATTTT. Translated, it gives CASSGAPDTQYF.

This clone was seen a few times. The V gene is TRBV7-9, the J gene TRBJ1-2; D is ambiguous. The CDR3 is 13 residues long. From germline, CDR1 is SEHNR and CDR2 FQNEAQ (reference sequence). V was clipped by 2 bases and J by 7 bases, with 11 bases between them. The CDR3: CASSLREGAGYTF. CDR3 DNA: TGTGCCAGCAGCTTACGGGAGGGAGCTGGCTACACCTTC.

This clone has just a few counts. The V gene is TRBV2, the J gene TRBJ2-1; 9 bases align to TRBD1. The V segment lost 6 bases and the J segment 4 bases; nucleotides outside the gene matches: 10. Germline lookup yields CDR1 SNHLY and CDR2 FYNNEI. The CDR3 covers 16 residues. Written as DNA, the CDR3 is TGTGCCAGCAGACCCCAGACAGGGGGGATTTACAATGAGCAGTTCTTC. Translation: CASRPQTGGIYNEQFF.

The chain uses TRBV7-9 and TRBJ2-7; tentatively, D is TRBD2 (6 bases). This CDR3 spans 16 amino acids. Trimming cost V 1 base and J 5 bases, with 18 bases left between them. The germline V gene has CDR1 SEHNR and CDR2 FQNEAQ (reference sequence). CDR3 sequence (DNA): TGTGCCAGCAGCTTAGTTCTATCGGGAGAGAAGGACGAGCAGTACTTC. Amino acid sequence: CASSLVLSGEKDEQYF.

This clone was seen a few times. V is TRBV10-2 and J is TRBJ1-2; 7 bases align to TRBD1. V was clipped by 7 bases and J by 0 bases; unmatched bases: 5. The CDR3 extends over 14 amino acids. The germline gives CDR1 WSHSY, CDR2 SAAADI. This CDR3 reads CASTGTASNYGYTF. The CDR3 region has the DNA TGCGCCAGCACCGGGACAGCTTCTAACTATGGCTACACCTTC.

As DNA, the CDR3 is TGCAGCGTTGAAGATTTGGCGGGGTCGGGGGAGCAGTACTTC. It is translated as CSVEDLAGSGEQYF. The rearrangement links TRBV29-1 to TRBJ2-7; maybe TRBD2 (6 bases). The V and J ends lost 0 bases and 7 bases respectively, with 16 bases between them. Germline lookup yields CDR1 SQVTM and CDR2 ANQGSEA. The CDR3 extends over 14 amino acids.

This clone was detected only a few times. This chain links TRBV7-2 with TRBJ2-2; possibly TRBD1 for D (6 bases). CDR1 and CDR2 from the germline V gene are SGHTA and FQGNSA. The length of the CDR3 is 14 residues. V was trimmed by 5 bases and J by 2 bases, leaving 9 bases between them. In DNA form, the CDR3 reads TGTGCCAGCAGCGCCGGGACAAACACCGGGGAGCTGTTTTTT. Protein: CASSAGTNTGELFF.

This clone has just a few counts. V is TRBV7-9 and J is TRBJ1-1; D remains unclear. This CDR3 spans 14 amino acids. Looked up from germline, CDR1 is SEHNR and CDR2 is FQNEAQ (reference sequence). Trimming left V 1 base short and J 5 bases short, with 11 bases between. CDR3 loop: CASSLEGVRTEAFF. The CDR3 DNA sequence: TGTGCCAGCAGCTTAGAAGGAGTTCGGACTGAAGCTTTCTTT.

This clone appeared a single time. The chain's CDR3 is CASSVATGGGDTQYF. CDR3 nucleotides: TGTGCCAGCAGCGTAGCTACGGGGGGCGGGGATACGCAGTATTTT. This chain connects TRBV9 to TRBJ2-3, with a possible D match to TRBD2 (7 bases). CDR1 and CDR2 (germline): SGDLS, YYNGEE. The V and J ends lost 0 bases and 6 bases respectively, with 14 bases between them. The CDR3 runs to 15 residues.

This clone was seen more than once but under ten times. This rearrangement joins TRBV30 to TRBJ2-3, with D uncertain. CDR3 size: 14 residues. Trimming took off 0 bases at V and 6 bases at J, with 13 bases between the two ends. Germline assignment: CDR1 GTSNPN and CDR2 SVGIG (reference sequence). The CDR3 DNA reads as TGTGCCTGGAGTGTTGGCGGCTCCCTGGATACGCAGTATTTT. It is translated as CAWSVGGSLDTQYF.

This rearrangement joins TRBV7-9 to TRBJ1-6; D gene unclear. The CDR3 runs to 12 residues. V lost 3 bases, J lost 13 bases, and 10 bases lay in between. Germline CDR1 is SEHNR and CDR2 is FQNEAQ (reference sequence). CDR3 nucleotides: TGTGCCAGCAGCTTCGCCGATCAGCCCCTCCACTTT. This codes for CASSFADQPLHF. The full variable domain, in which reference TRBV7-9 and TRBJ1-6 provide the parts outside the CDR3, is DTGVSQNPRHKITKRGQNVTFRCDPISEHNRLYWYRQTLGQGPEFLTYFQNEAQLEKSRLLSDRFSAERPKGSFSTLEIQRTEQGDSAMYLCASSFADQPLHFGNGTRLTVT.

The table lists this clone with a few counts. The chain has TRBV29-1 and TRBJ1-2; 7 bases are a match to TRBD1. Losses at the gene ends were 7 bases for V and 6 bases for J; bases not matched to a gene: 11. This CDR3 region has 13 residues. Germline values: CDR1 SQVTM, CDR2 ANQGSEA. The CDR3 nucleotides are TGCAGCGCCGCCGACAGGGCCCTTCATGGCTACACCTTC. This translates into CSAADRALHGYTF.

This clone has a count of ten or more. A junction end diverges from the germline sequence, so it may reflect a read error. This chain joins TRBV4-1 and TRBJ2-7; no clear D gene. This CDR3 contains 13 residues. Germline lookup yields CDR1 MGHRA and CDR2 YSYEKL. For the CDR3, the DNA is TGCGCCAGCAGCCAAGAGCTTCCCGGGTCTCCAAAGTTC. It codes for CASSQELPGSPKF.

The chain is built from TRBV11-2 and TRBJ2-5; 11 bases agree with TRBD2. In germline, CDR1 is SGHAT, CDR2 FQNNGV. Trimming cost V 5 bases and J 1 base; bases outside gene matches: 6. The CDR3 length is 16 residues. The CDR3 sequence: CASSRGLAGGQETQYF. CDR3 DNA: TGTGCCAGCAGCCGAGGGCTAGCGGGAGGCCAAGAGACCCAGTACTTC.

A few counts support this clone. The chain is built from TRBV18 and TRBJ2-2, with 8 bases identical to TRBD1. The length of the CDR3 is 15 residues. Losses at the gene ends were 3 bases for V and 7 bases for J; bases not matched to a gene: 7. CDR1 is KGHSH, CDR2 LQKENI, per germline. CDR3 DNA: TGTGCCAGCTCACCGTTGACAGGGGAACTCGGGGAGCTGTTTTTT. This sequence encodes CASSPLTGELGELFF.